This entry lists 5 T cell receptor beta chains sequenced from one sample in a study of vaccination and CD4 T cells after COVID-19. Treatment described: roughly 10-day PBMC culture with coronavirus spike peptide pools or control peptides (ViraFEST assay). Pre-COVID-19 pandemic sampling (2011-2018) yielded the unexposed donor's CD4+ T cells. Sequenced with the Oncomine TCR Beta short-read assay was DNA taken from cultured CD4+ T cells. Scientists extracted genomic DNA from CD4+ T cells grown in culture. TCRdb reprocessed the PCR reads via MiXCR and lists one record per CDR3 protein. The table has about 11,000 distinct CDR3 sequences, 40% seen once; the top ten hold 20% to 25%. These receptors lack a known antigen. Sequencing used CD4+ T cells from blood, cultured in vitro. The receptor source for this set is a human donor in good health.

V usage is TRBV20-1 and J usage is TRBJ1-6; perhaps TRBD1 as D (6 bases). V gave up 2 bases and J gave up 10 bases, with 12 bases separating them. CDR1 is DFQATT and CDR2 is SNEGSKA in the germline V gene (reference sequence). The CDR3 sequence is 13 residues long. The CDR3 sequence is CSARKEGGSPLHF. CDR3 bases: TGCAGTGCTAGAAAAGAGGGGGGATCACCCCTCCACTTT.

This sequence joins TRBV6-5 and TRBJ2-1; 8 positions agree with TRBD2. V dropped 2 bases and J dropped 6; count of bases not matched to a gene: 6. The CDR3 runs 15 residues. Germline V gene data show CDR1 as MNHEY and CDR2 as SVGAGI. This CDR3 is CASSYGAGEGNEQFF. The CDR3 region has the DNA TGTGCCAGCAGTTACGGAGCGGGAGAGGGCAATGAGCAGTTCTTC.

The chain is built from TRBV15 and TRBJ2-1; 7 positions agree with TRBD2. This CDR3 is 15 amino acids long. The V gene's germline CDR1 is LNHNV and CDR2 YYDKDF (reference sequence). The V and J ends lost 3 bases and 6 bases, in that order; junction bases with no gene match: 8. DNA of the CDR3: TGTGCCACCAGCAGCCTGAGGGGAGGGCTCAATGAGCAGTTCTTC. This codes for CATSSLRGGLNEQFF.

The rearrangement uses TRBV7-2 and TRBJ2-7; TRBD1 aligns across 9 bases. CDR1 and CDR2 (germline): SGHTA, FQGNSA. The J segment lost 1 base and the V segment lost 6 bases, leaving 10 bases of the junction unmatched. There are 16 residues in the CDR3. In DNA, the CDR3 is TGTGCCAGCAGTGACTACGGGACAGGGTTTTCCTACGAGCAGTACTTC. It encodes CASSDYGTGFSYEQYF.

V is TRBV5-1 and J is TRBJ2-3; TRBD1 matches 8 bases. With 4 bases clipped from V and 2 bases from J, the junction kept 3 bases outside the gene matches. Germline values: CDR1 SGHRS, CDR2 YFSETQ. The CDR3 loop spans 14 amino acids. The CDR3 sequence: CASSTGGPTDTQYF. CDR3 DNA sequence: TGCGCCAGCAGCACAGGGGGACCCACAGATACGCAGTATTTT.